These 32 T cell receptor beta chains were sequenced from one sample in a study of T cells in Graves' hyperthyroidism and ophthalmopathy. Authors of the study amplified TCR beta CDR3 regions from RNA transcripts. TCR CDR3 regions were first amplified by RT-PCR with HTBI primers. TCRdb ran MiXCR on the multiplex PCR reads and lists one entry per CDR3 protein. In the table there are about 640,000 distinct CDR3 sequences, around 20% of which are singletons. Sequencing was performed on blood. The receptors shown here come from a man between 25 and 39 years old with Graves' ophthalmopathy.

This clonotype was seen more than once but under ten times. The V gene is TRBV12-3 or TRBV12-4, the J gene TRBJ2-1, with D perhaps matching TRBD2 (6 bases). The CDR3 runs 13 residues. V was trimmed by 6 bases and J by 9 bases, leaving 15 bases between them. CDR3 nucleotides: TGTGCCAGCAGGCGGTCCGCCGGGGGTGAGCAGTTCTTC. Its protein product is CASRRSAGGEQFF.

Only a few counts were recorded for this clonotype. This chain connects TRBV20-1 to TRBJ2-7; a possible D gene is TRBD2 (5 bases). Germline V CDR1 and CDR2: DFQATT, SNEGSKA (reference sequence). The CDR3 is 14 residues long. Trimming removed 0 bases from V and 3 bases from J, with 12 bases in between. CDR3 loop: CSARDGDYLYEQYF. CDR3 coding DNA: TGCAGTGCTAGAGACGGAGACTACCTCTACGAGCAGTACTTC.

This clonotype showed up just once. The chain is built from TRBV6-1 and TRBJ2-7; D gene uncertain. Germline-derived CDR1 and CDR2 are MNHNS and SASEGT. Trimming took 2 bases from V and 3 from J, leaving 5 bases between them. This CDR3 spans 12 amino acids. CDR3 nucleotide sequence: TGTGCCAGCAGTGAATCCGACTACGAGCAGTACTTC. This codes for CASSESDYEQYF.

This clonotype was found many times. This CDR3 reads CASSQLGLYGYTF. The DNA for the CDR3 is TGCGCCAGCAGCCAATTGGGGCTTTATGGCTACACCTTC. V is TRBV4-1 and J is TRBJ1-2; D perhaps matches TRBD1 (5 bases). V gave up 2 bases and J gave up 5 bases, with 9 bases separating them. CDR1 is MGHRA and CDR2 is YSYEKL in the germline V gene. The CDR3 totals 13 residues.

This clonotype has a handful of counts. The chain has TRBV2 and TRBJ1-1; D not resolved. Germline lookup yields CDR1 SNHLY and CDR2 FYNNEI. The V end lost 7 bases, the J end lost 3 bases, and 6 bases lay between the germline ends. CDR3 length: 11 amino acids. CDR3 protein: CASTADTEAFF. The CDR3 DNA follows: TGTGCCAGCACCGCGGACACTGAAGCTTTCTTT.

This clonotype showed up just a few times. This chain links TRBV6-1 with TRBJ1-1, with 12 bases lining up with TRBD1. This CDR3 spans 14 amino acids. After removal of 6 bases from V and 10 bases from J, the junction contained 9 bases not matched to a gene. Germline CDR1 and CDR2: MNHNS and SASEGT. The chain's CDR3 is CASRPGQGARAAFF. DNA for the CDR3: TGTGCCAGCAGACCGGGACAGGGGGCGCGGGCAGCTTTCTTT.

This chain links TRBV28 with TRBJ2-7; 9 positions agree with TRBD2. Per germline, CDR1 MDHEN and CDR2 SYDVKM. V lost 8 bases and J lost 5; bases outside the gene matches: 7. CDR3 size: 13 residues. The CDR3 nucleotides are TGTGCCAGCGATAGCGGGAGTAACAACGAGCAGTACTTC. Translating it yields CASDSGSNNEQYF.

This chain links TRBV4-1 with TRBJ2-1; TRBD2 might be the D (6 bases). CDR3 length equals 19 residues. CDR1 is MGHRA, CDR2 YSYEKL, per germline. V was trimmed by 4 bases and J by 0 bases, leaving 22 bases between them. In DNA, the CDR3 is TGCGCCAGCAGCCGCCCCGGGGTGGCTAGCGCAAGCTCCTACAATGAGCAGTTCTTC. This gives the protein CASSRPGVASASSYNEQFF.

The J gene is TRBJ1-6, the V gene TRBV7-9, with 7 bases lining up with TRBD1. The CDR3 covers 18 residues. V was pared by 5 bases and J by 0 bases, with 10 bases of the junction left unmatched. Germline V CDR1 and CDR2: SEHNR, FQNEAQ (reference sequence). This chain's CDR3 is CASSPIQGQHSYNSPLHF. The CDR3 DNA sequence: TGTGCCAGCAGCCCGATACAGGGACAGCACTCCTATAATTCACCCCTCCACTTT.

DNA of the CDR3: TGCAGCGTTGAAGAAGGTTTCTACGAGCAGTACTTC. Residues: CSVEEGFYEQYF. V gene TRBV29-1 combines with J gene TRBJ2-7; D gene uncertain. From germline, CDR1 is SQVTM and CDR2 ANQGSEA. The CDR3 consists of 12 residues. Trimming cost V 0 bases and J 3 bases, with 6 bases left between them.

This clonotype was counted a few times. A read error may produce the germline difference seen at one junction end. The chain employs TRBV30 and TRBJ1-6, with 7 bases that match TRBD1. Per the germline V gene, CDR1 is GTSNPN and CDR2 is SVGIG (reference sequence). This CDR3 has 16 amino acids. CDR3 nucleotides: TGTGCCTGGAACAGGGGAATGCCCTCCCATAATTCACCCCTCCACTTT. Translated, it gives CAWNRGMPSHNSPLHF.

The J gene is TRBJ2-7, the V gene TRBV7-2; D is uncertain. CDR1 is SGHTA, CDR2 FQGNSA, per germline. Trimming shortened V by 1 base and J by 1 base, and 11 bases separated the two germline ends. The CDR3 sequence is 15 residues long. The CDR3 loop is CASSLVDGPSYEQYF. The CDR3 nucleotides read TGTGCCAGCAGCTTAGTCGACGGGCCTTCCTACGAGCAGTACTTC.

A remark on this clonotype: A much larger clone lies one base from this, so it may be a read error. The chain uses TRBV7-9 and TRBJ2-7; 12 bases are a match to TRBD1. Germline V CDR1 and CDR2: SEHNR, FQNEAQ (reference sequence). After removal of 0 bases from V and 7 bases from J, the junction contained 7 bases not matched to a gene. The CDR3 runs 16 residues. CDR3 protein: CASSLAPGQGAGEQYF. The CDR3 DNA is TGTGCCAGCAGCTTAGCCCCGGGACAGGGGGCAGGTGAGCAGTACTTC.

This clonotype has just a few counts. This rearrangement joins TRBV2 to TRBJ1-3; maybe TRBD1 (6 bases). Deletions cut 8 bases from V and 2 bases from J, with 25 bases between. CDR1 and CDR2 from the germline V gene are SNHLY and FYNNEI. CDR3 length equals 18 residues. Here the CDR3 DNA reads TGTGCCAGCCAGTTCAACAAACGGCAGGGGTCGGCTGGAAACACCATATATTTT. As protein: CASQFNKRQGSAGNTIYF.

This clonotype showed up just a few times. The chain uses TRBV7-9 and TRBJ2-7; TRBD2 agrees at 11 bases. Germline V gives CDR1 SEHNR, CDR2 FQNEAQ (reference sequence). CDR3 length: 15 residues. The V and J ends lost 5 bases and 3 bases, in that order; junction bases with no gene match: 6. As DNA, the CDR3 is TGTGCCAGCAGCCCAGGGGGGACTAGCGGCTACGAGCAGTACTTC. Its translation is CASSPGGTSGYEQYF. Based on the CDR3 plus reference TRBV7-9 and TRBJ2-7, the full variable domain is DTGVSQNPRHKITKRGQNVTFRCDPISEHNRLYWYRQTLGQGPEFLTYFQNEAQLEKSRLLSDRFSAERPKGSFSTLEIQRTEQGDSAMYLCASSPGGTSGYEQYFGPGTRLTVT.

The V call is TRBV5-5, the J call TRBJ2-7, with D possibly matching TRBD2 (5 bases). V was shortened by 1 base and J by 0 bases, with 11 bases between the two germline ends. Germline CDR1 reads SGHKS; CDR2 reads YYEKEE (reference sequence). This CDR3 is 15 amino acids long. The CDR3 DNA follows: TGTGCCAGCAGCTTGAGACGGGATACCTCCTACGAGCAGTACTTC. Translated, it gives CASSLRRDTSYEQYF.

Only a few counts were recorded for this clonotype. In DNA form, the CDR3 reads TGCAGTGCTGCCGGGACAGGGCGTACCAACACTGAAGCTTTCTTT. It specifies CSAAGTGRTNTEAFF. This chain links TRBV20-1 with TRBJ1-1, with TRBD1 matching 9 bases. The CDR3 runs 15 residues. The trim removed 5 bases at V and 2 bases at J, leaving 9 bases unmatched. From germline, CDR1 is DFQATT and CDR2 SNEGSKA (reference sequence).

There are a few counts of this clonotype. The rearrangement joins TRBV20-1 to TRBJ2-1; D is uncertain. The CDR3 covers 14 residues. The V end was cut by 3 bases, the J end by 0 bases, with 9 bases between. Germline loops: CDR1 DFQATT, CDR2 SNEGSKA (reference sequence). DNA for the CDR3: TGCAGTGCTAGCTCGGCGGACTCCTACAATGAGCAGTTCTTC. Its translation: CSASSADSYNEQFF.

Points on this clonotype: This may be a read error: a much more frequent sequence differs by one nucleotide. The CDR3 protein is CASKTGGGNYGYTF. As DNA, the CDR3 is TGTGCCAGCAAAACAGGGGGCGGAAACTATGGCTACACCTTC. The chain links TRBV2 to TRBJ1-2; 9 bases are shared with TRBD1. The CDR3 consists of 14 residues. Germline CDR1 SNHLY, CDR2 FYNNEI. The V gene end was trimmed by 7 bases and the J gene end by 2 bases; junction bases not matched to a gene: 5. Full variable domain (remainder filled in from reference TRBV2 and TRBJ1-2): EPEVTQTPSHQVTQMGQEVILRCVPISNHLYFYWYRQILGQKVEFLVSFYNNEISEKSEIFDDQFSVERPDGSNFTLKIRSTKLEDSAMYFCASKTGGGNYGYTFGSGTRLTVV.

J is TRBJ2-3 and V is TRBV20-1; D is undetermined. This CDR3 has 14 amino acids. Germline lookup yields CDR1 DFQATT and CDR2 SNEGSKA (reference sequence). V lost 1 base to trimming and J lost 3 bases, with 11 bases between them. The CDR3 sequence is CSARAARVTDTQYF. The CDR3 DNA reads as TGCAGTGCTAGAGCGGCTAGAGTGACAGATACGCAGTATTTT.

J is TRBJ2-7 and V is TRBV19; possibly TRBD1 for D (6 bases). Germline V gene data show CDR1 as LNHDA and CDR2 as SQIVND (reference sequence). The V gene lost 3 bases and the J gene lost 2 bases, with 11 bases spanning the gap. The CDR3 totals 14 residues. CDR3 DNA sequence: TGTGCCAGTAGTATTCGGGACAAACCCTACGAGCAGTACTTC. This translates into CASSIRDKPYEQYF.

The genes are TRBV11-1 and TRBJ2-6, with 7 positions matching TRBD2. The CDR3 covers 19 residues. The V gene end was trimmed by 1 base and the J gene end by 0 bases; junction bases not matched to a gene: 9. Germline values: CDR1 SGHAT, CDR2 FQDESV (reference sequence). The CDR3 reads CASSLVRAGGSSGANVLTF. CDR3 in DNA: TGTGCCAGCAGCTTAGTGAGGGCGGGCGGGAGCTCTGGGGCCAACGTCCTGACTTTC. The full variable domain, with the rest looked up from reference TRBV11-1 and TRBJ2-6, is EAEVAQSPRYKITEKSQAVAFWCDPISGHATLYWYRQILGQGPELLVQFQDESVVDDSQLPKDRFSAERLKGVDSTLKIQPAELGDSAMYLCASSLVRAGGSSGANVLTFGAGSRLTVL.

This clonotype was seen at least ten times. This may come from a read error, since a much larger clone is one base off. The V and J genes are TRBV5-6 and TRBJ2-2; no reliable D call. CDR1 is SGHDT and CDR2 is YYEEEE in the germline V gene. This CDR3 has 12 amino acids. V was clipped by 2 bases and J by 3 bases, with 2 bases between them. As DNA, the CDR3 is TGTGCCAGCAGCTTACACACCGGGGAGCTGTTTTTT. Translation gives CASSLHTGELFF.

A few counts support this clonotype. The rearrangement links TRBV12-3 or TRBV12-4 to TRBJ2-4; 8 bases are a match to TRBD2. V shed 7 bases and J 0 bases; nucleotides not matched to a gene: 2. There are 14 residues in the CDR3. The CDR3 reads CASNLAGAKNIQYF. For the CDR3, the DNA is TGTGCCAGCAATCTAGCGGGAGCCAAAAACATTCAGTACTTC.

The V and J genes are TRBV6-1 and TRBJ2-3; the D call may be TRBD1 or TRBD2 (5 bases each). There are 15 residues in the CDR3. Germline CDR1 is MNHNS and CDR2 is SASEGT. Trimming shortened V by 0 bases and J by 8 bases, and 15 bases separated the two germline ends. The CDR3 sequence is CASSEAGTGKGTQYF. CDR3 sequence (DNA): TGTGCCAGCAGTGAAGCCGGGACGGGTAAGGGTACGCAGTATTTT.

The genes are TRBV24-1 and TRBJ1-1, with D unresolved. This CDR3 is 12 amino acids long. V shed 0 bases and J shed 7 bases, with 5 bases lying between them. The germline CDR1 and CDR2 sequences are KGHDR and SFDVKD. Here the CDR3 reads CATSDLRGEAFF. In DNA, the CDR3 is TGTGCCACCAGTGATTTGCGCGGTGAAGCTTTCTTT.

This chain uses TRBV3-1 with TRBJ1-4; D call uncertain. Deletions cut 0 bases from V and 13 bases from J, with 9 bases between. Germline V lookup: CDR1 LGHDT, CDR2 YNNKEL (reference sequence). The CDR3 is 12 amino acids. The CDR3 reads CASSQESHRLFF. For the CDR3, the DNA is TGTGCCAGCAGCCAAGAAAGCCATCGACTGTTTTTT.

This clonotype has at least ten counts. V is TRBV19 and J is TRBJ2-7, with TRBD2 as a possible D gene (5 bases). Trimming cost V 5 bases and J 3 bases, with 14 bases left between them. Germline CDR1 reads LNHDA; CDR2 reads SQIVND (reference sequence). CDR3 length equals 14 residues. The CDR3 DNA reads as TGTGCCAGTAGTTCGGACGGGAAAAACTACGAGCAGTACTTC. It yields the protein CASSSDGKNYEQYF. Variable domain in full (rest from reference TRBV19 and TRBJ2-7): DGGITQSPKYLFRKEGQNVTLSCEQNLNHDAMYWYRQDPGQGLRLIYYSQIVNDFQKGDIAEGYSVSREKKESFPLTVTSAQKNPTAFYLCASSSDGKNYEQYFGPGTRLTVT.

Many counts were recorded for this clonotype. This chain joins TRBV5-1 and TRBJ2-7; D is uncertain. This CDR3 contains 12 residues. V was pared by 6 bases and J by 6 bases, with 13 bases between. Germline lookup yields CDR1 SGHRS and CDR2 YFSETQ. The CDR3 region is CASKVGDSEQYF. DNA of the CDR3: TGCGCCAGCAAGGTTGGAGACTCCGAGCAGTACTTC.

This clonotype occurred a few times. The chain is built from TRBV7-2 and TRBJ2-7, with TRBD2 matching 8 bases. Trimming cost V 1 base and J 2 bases; bases outside gene matches: 7. The V gene's germline CDR1 is SGHTA and CDR2 FQGNSA. This CDR3 has 16 amino acids. This CDR3 is CASSLGRGDGPYEQYF. The CDR3 bases are TGTGCCAGCAGCTTAGGGCGGGGGGATGGGCCCTACGAGCAGTACTTC.

V is TRBV29-1 and J is TRBJ2-7, with TRBD2 as a possible D gene (5 bases). The germline V and J ends were trimmed by 8 bases and 6 bases, with 14 bases remaining between them. There are 11 residues in the CDR3. CDR1 is SQVTM and CDR2 is ANQGSEA in the germline V gene. The CDR3: CSTLRACEQYF. CDR3 DNA: TGCAGCACGTTGAGGGCTTGCGAGCAGTACTTC.

J is TRBJ2-2 and V is TRBV7-9; D possibly corresponds to TRBD2 (6 bases). The V gene lost 1 base and the J gene lost 3 bases, with 24 bases spanning the gap. The germline gives CDR1 SEHNR, CDR2 FQNEAQ (reference sequence). The CDR3 extends over 20 amino acids. CDR3 in amino acids: CASSLGQTGSVALDTGELFF. CDR3 sequence (DNA): TGTGCCAGCAGCTTAGGACAGACCGGGAGTGTGGCCCTAGACACCGGGGAGCTGTTTTTT. The full variable domain, in which reference TRBV7-9 and TRBJ2-2 provide the parts outside the CDR3, is DTGVSQNPRHKITKRGQNVTFRCDPISEHNRLYWYRQTLGQGPEFLTYFQNEAQLEKSRLLSDRFSAERPKGSFSTLEIQRTEQGDSAMYLCASSLGQTGSVALDTGELFFGEGSRLTVL.